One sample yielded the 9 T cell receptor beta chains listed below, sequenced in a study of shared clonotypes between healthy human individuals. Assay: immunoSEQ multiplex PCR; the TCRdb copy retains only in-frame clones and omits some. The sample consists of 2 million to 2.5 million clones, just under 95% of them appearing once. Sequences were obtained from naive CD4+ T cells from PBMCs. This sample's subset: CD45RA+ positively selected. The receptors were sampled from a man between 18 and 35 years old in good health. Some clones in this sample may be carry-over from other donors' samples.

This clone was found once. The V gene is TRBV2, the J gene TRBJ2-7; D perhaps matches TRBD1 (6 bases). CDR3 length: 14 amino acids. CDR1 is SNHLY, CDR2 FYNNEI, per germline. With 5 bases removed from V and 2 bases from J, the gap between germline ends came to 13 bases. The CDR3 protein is CASSITGTTYEQYF. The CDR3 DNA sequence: TGTGCCAGCAGTATTACCGGGACAACCTACGAGCAGTACTTC.

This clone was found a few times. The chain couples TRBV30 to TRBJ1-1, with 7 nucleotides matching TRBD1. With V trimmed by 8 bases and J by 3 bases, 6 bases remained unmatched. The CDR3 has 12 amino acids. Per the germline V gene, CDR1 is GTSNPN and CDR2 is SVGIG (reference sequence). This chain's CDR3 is CASRTGDTEAFF. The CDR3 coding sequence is TGTGCCAGCCGGACAGGTGACACTGAAGCTTTCTTT. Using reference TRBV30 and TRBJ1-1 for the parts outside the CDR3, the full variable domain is SQTIHQWPATLVQPVGSPLSLECTVEGTSNPNLYWYRQAAGRGLQLLFYSVGIGQISSEVPQNLSASRPQDRQFILSSKKLLLSDSGFYLCASRTGDTEAFFGQGTRLTVV.

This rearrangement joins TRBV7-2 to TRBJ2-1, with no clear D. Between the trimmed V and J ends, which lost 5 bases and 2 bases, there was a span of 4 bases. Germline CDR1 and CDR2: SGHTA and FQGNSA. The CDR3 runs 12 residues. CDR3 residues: CASSQTYNEQFF. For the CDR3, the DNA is TGTGCCAGCAGCCAGACCTACAATGAGCAGTTCTTC.

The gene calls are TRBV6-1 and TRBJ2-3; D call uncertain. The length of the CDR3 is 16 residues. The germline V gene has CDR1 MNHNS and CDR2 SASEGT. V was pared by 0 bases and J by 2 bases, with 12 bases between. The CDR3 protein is CASSEATSVSTDTQYF. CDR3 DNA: TGTGCCAGCAGTGAAGCTACCAGTGTATCCACAGATACGCAGTATTTT.

CDR3 DNA sequence: TGTGCCAGTAGTTCCAGACTAGCGGGACTCACCGGGGAGCTGTTTTTT. Translating gives CASSSRLAGLTGELFF. The chain links TRBV19 to TRBJ2-2, with 11 positions matching TRBD2. This CDR3 is built from 16 residues. CDR1 and CDR2 from the germline V gene are LNHDA and SQIVND (reference sequence). J was trimmed by 4 bases and V by 5 bases; bases with no gene match: 6.

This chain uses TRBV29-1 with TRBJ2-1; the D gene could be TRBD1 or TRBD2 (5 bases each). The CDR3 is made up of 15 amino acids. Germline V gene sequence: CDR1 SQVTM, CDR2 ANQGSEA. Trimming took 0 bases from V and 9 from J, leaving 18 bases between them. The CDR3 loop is CSVEDWGFLEAEQFF. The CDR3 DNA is TGCAGCGTTGAAGATTGGGGGTTTCTGGAGGCTGAGCAGTTCTTC.

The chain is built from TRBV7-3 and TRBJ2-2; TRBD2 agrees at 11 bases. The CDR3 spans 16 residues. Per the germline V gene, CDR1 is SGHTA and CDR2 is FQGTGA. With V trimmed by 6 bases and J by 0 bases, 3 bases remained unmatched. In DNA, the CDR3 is TGTGCCAGCAGATTAGCGGGAGGGCCGAACACCGGGGAGCTGTTTTTT. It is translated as CASRLAGGPNTGELFF. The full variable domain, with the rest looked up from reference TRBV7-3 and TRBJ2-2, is GAGVSQTPSNKVTEKGKYVELRCDPISGHTALYWYRQSLGQGPEFLIYFQGTGAADDSGLPNDRFFAVRPEGSVSTLKIQRTERGDSAVYLCASRLAGGPNTGELFFGEGSRLTVL.

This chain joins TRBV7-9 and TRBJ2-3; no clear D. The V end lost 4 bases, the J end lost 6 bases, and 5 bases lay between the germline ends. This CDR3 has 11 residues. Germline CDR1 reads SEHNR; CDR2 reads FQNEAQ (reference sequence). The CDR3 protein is CASSSADTQYF. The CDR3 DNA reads TGTGCCAGCAGCTCCGCGGATACGCAGTATTTT.

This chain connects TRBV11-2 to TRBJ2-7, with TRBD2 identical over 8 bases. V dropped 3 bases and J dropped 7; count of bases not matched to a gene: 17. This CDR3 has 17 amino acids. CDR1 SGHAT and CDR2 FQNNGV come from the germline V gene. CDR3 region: CASSFHPIAGPRGEQYF. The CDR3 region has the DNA TGTGCCAGCAGCTTTCACCCCATAGCGGGGCCAAGAGGAGAGCAGTACTTC.